In this sample, the clone carrying this TCR beta chain turned up a few times. Antigen unknown. The germline V gene has CDR1 MDHEN and CDR2 SYDVKM. This CDR3 is 12 amino acids long. Trimming pared 5 bases from V and 6 bases from J, leaving 10 bases between. These data are taken from a study of cytomegalovirus exposure and HLA in healthy donors. Study results and limitations: There were approximately 150 TCR beta chains listed as cytomegalovirus-associated.

PCR was performed using 60 Vbeta and 13 Jbeta primers. Here immunoSEQ multiplex PCR was the method, and the copy in TCRdb shows in-frame clones only, minus some. Of 150,000 or so clones listed, 9.7% are singletons. Sequencing input: PBMCs. The clonotype comes from a man aged 50 to 59 in good health and CMV-seronegative. The rearrangement uses TRBV28 and TRBJ1-2, with D tentatively TRBD1 (5 bases). CDR3 loop: CASSAGGDGYTF. Written as DNA, the CDR3 is TGTGCCAGCAGTGCGGGGGGGGATGGCTACACCTTC.